The T cell receptor (beta chain) under discussion was sequenced for a study of blood T cell repertoires in COVID-19. This CDR3 has 17 residues. V shed 3 bases and J shed 5 bases, with 20 bases lying between them. Germline values: CDR1 SGHNT, CDR2 YYREEE (reference sequence). Clones were read by immunoSEQ multiplex PCR, and TCRdb kept only the in-frame ones, dropping some. Counted here are 200,000 to 250,000 clones, 88% occurring once; the ten biggest clones make up about 15%. The source material was PBMCs or T cells enriched from blood (not recorded which). The sequence derives from a woman in her fifties or sixties with acute COVID-19. The V gene is TRBV5-4, the J gene TRBJ2-2, with TRBD1 as a possible D gene (6 bases). The CDR3 sequence: CASSSPTDRTPTGELFF. As DNA, the CDR3 is TGTGCCAGCAGCTCCCCGACCGACAGGACTCCTACCGGGGAGCTGTTTTTT.